These T cell receptor beta chains were read from a single sample in a study of vaccination and CD4 T cells after COVID-19. These receptors lack a known antigen. MiXCR was run by TCRdb on the PCR reads, yielding one entry per CDR3 protein. The table shows some 20,000 distinct CDR3 sequences, with roughly two fifths occurring only once. The source material was CD4+ T cells from blood, cultured in vitro, sampled about 7 months after SARS-CoV-2 vaccination. The receptors were gathered from a human donor who had recovered from COVID-19. CDR3s include the opening cysteine and the closing phenylalanine or tryptophan. D genes are given only for firm matches. Size tells how often a clone was seen (once, few, many) or the class of an expanded clone, and some rows leave it out.

few,TRBV6-5,TRBJ2-3,.,CASSYVRASTDTQYF,TGTGCCAGCAGTTACGTGAGGGCGTCCACAGATACGCAGTATTTT
.,TRBV7-2,TRBJ2-2,TRBD2,CASSAGLADGELFF,TGTGCCAGCAGCGCGGGACTAGCGGACGGGGAGCTGTTTTTT
.,TRBV11-2,TRBJ2-7,TRBD1,CASSRDRGSYEQYF,TGTGCCAGCAGTCGGGACAGGGGCTCCTACGAGCAGTACTTC
few,TRBV6-1,TRBJ1-6,.,CASSEVAGLGFRSPLHF,TGTGCCAGCAGTGAAGTTGCGGGCCTGGGCTTTAGGTCACCCCTCCACTTT
.,TRBV29-1,TRBJ1-2,.,CSVDPLAGGDYGYTF,TGCAGCGTTGACCCCCTGGCAGGCGGCGACTATGGCTACACCTTC
few,TRBV20-1,TRBJ2-3,.,CSARARGEGTDTQYF,TGCAGTGCTAGAGCAAGAGGGGAGGGCACAGATACGCAGTATTTT
.,TRBV20-1,TRBJ1-2,TRBD1,CSARKGTELSGYTF,TGCAGTGCTAGAAAAGGGACAGAGCTTTCGGGCTACACCTTC
.,TRBV12-3/TRBV12-4,TRBJ1-2,TRBD1,CASSHLLTGYSSYTF,TGTGCCAGCAGTCACCTCCTGACAGGGTATTCGAGCTACACCTTC
few,TRBV20-1,TRBJ1-1,.,CSADGRNTEAFF,TGCAGTGCGGACGGCAGGAACACTGAAGCTTTCTTT
.,TRBV18,TRBJ1-1,.,CASSPPSQGNTEAFF,TGTGCCAGCTCACCACCCTCCCAGGGGAACACTGAAGCTTTCTTT
.,TRBV20-1,TRBJ2-4,.,CSAREGTSLGIQYF,TGCAGTGCTAGAGAGGGGACATCTCTAGGCATTCAGTACTTC
.,TRBV7-9,TRBJ1-2,.,CASSRQATNYGYTF,TGTGCCAGCAGCCGGCAGGCAACTAACTATGGCTACACCTTC
.,TRBV11-3,TRBJ2-7,.,CASSTLYSYEQYF,TGTGCCAGCAGCACCTTGTATTCCTACGAGCAGTACTTC
.,TRBV20-1,TRBJ2-3,TRBD1,CSAGQEWADTQYF,TGCAGTGCTGGACAGGAATGGGCAGATACGCAGTATTTT
.,TRBV5-4,TRBJ2-7,TRBD2,CASSLRGGYEQYF,TGTGCCAGCAGCTTGCGCGGGGGATACGAGCAGTACTTC
few,TRBV20-1,TRBJ2-3,TRBD1,CSAFPGQGRSDTQYF,TGCAGTGCGTTCCCCGGACAGGGAAGGTCAGATACGCAGTATTTT
.,TRBV6-2/TRBV6-3,TRBJ2-5,TRBD2,CASSYRLAGEETQYF,TGTGCCAGCAGTTACCGTCTAGCGGGAGAAGAGACCCAGTACTTC
.,TRBV20-1,TRBJ2-1,.,CSARDLRDHSYNEQFF,TGCAGTGCTAGAGATCTGCGGGATCACTCCTACAATGAGCAGTTCTTC
few,TRBV7-9,TRBJ2-1,.,CASNRDYNEQFF,TGTGCCAGCAACCGGGACTACAATGAGCAGTTCTTC
once,TRBV4-2,TRBJ2-1,TRBD2,CASSQDTSGRRYQFF,TGTGCCAGCAGCCAAGATACTAGCGGGAGGAGATACCAGTTCTTC
.,TRBV10-3,TRBJ1-1,.,CASRPGQNTEAFF,TGTGCCAGTCGGCCGGGACAGAACACTGAAGCTTTCTTT
.,TRBV6-4,TRBJ1-1,.,CASSDQGGTEAFF,TGTGCCAGCAGTGATCAGGGAGGGACTGAAGCTTTCTTT
.,TRBV6-5,TRBJ2-3,.,CASSYKGTTDTQYF,TGTGCCAGCAGTTACAAGGGGACCACAGATACGCAGTATTTT
.,TRBV2,TRBJ1-5,.,CASSDWGYGNQPQHF,TGTGCCAGCAGTGATTGGGGGTATGGCAATCAGCCCCAGCATTTT
.,TRBV6-5,TRBJ1-5,TRBD1,CASSSPGGQVEHF,TGTGCCAGCAGTTCCCCAGGGGGACAGGTCGAACATTTT
few,TRBV7-2,TRBJ2-3,.,CASSPTPWSTDTQYF,TGTGCCAGCAGTCCCACGCCCTGGAGCACAGATACGCAGTATTTT
.,TRBV4-3,TRBJ2-3,TRBD2,CASSQLAGGPGDTQYF,TGCGCCAGCAGCCAACTAGCGGGAGGGCCGGGAGATACGCAGTATTTT
.,TRBV21-1,TRBJ1-6,.,CASKFRQHAPSALHF,TGTGCCAGCAAGTTTAGACAGCACGCACCTTCAGCCCTCCACTTT
once,TRBV28,TRBJ2-7,.,CASSLSGTTSYEQYF,TGTGCCAGCAGTTTATCCGGGACAACGTCCTACGAGCAGTACTTC